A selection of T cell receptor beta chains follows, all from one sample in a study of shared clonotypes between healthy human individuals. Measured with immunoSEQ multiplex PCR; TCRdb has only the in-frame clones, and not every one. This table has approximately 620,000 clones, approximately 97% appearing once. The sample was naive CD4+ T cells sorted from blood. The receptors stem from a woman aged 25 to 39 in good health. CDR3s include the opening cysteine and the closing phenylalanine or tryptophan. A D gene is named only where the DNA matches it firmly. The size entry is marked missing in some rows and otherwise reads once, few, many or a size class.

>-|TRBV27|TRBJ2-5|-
TGTGCCAGCAGTTTGAGTAGCGTACGACAAGAGACCCAGTACTTC
CASSLSSVRQETQYF
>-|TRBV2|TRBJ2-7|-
TGTGCCAGCAGTGAAGCTACAATCATAACCTACGAGCAGTACTTC
CASSEATIITYEQYF
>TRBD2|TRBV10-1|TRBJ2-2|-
TGCGCCAGCAGTGAGGAGGGATTGGCGGGAGGAAACACCGGGGAGCTGTTTTTT
CASSEEGLAGGNTGELFF
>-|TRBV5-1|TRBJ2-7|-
TGCGCCAACGGAGATAGGCCATCCTACGAGCAGTACTTC
CANGDRPSYEQYF
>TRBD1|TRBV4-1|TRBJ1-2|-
TGCGCCAGCAGCCAACCGGGACAGAACTATGGCTACACCTTC
CASSQPGQNYGYTF
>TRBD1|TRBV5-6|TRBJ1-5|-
TGTGCCAGCAGCTTGTGGCAGGGGGGCAATCAGCCCCAGCATTTT
CASSLWQGGNQPQHF
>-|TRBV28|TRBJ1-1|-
TGTGCCAGCAGTTTGCCCCCGGGACCTATGAACACTGAAGCTTTCTTT
CASSLPPGPMNTEAFF
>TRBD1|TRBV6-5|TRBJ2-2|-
TGTGCCAGCAGTAGGGACAGGGGGAACACCGGGGAGCTGTTTTTT
CASSRDRGNTGELFF
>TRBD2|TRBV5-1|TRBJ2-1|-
TGCGCCAGCAGCTCAGGACTAGCGGGAGGGTATGAGCAGTTCTTC
CASSSGLAGGYEQFF
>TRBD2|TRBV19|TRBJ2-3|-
TGTGCCAGTAGTACGGCGGTAGCGGGAGGTACAGATACGCAGTATTTT
CASSTAVAGGTDTQYF
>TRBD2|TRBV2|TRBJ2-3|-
TGTGCCAGCAGGGGAGGGGTCCATACGCAGTATTTT
CASRGGVHTQYF
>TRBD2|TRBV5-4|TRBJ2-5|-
TGTGCCAGCAGCGCGAGGACTAGCGGGAGTTCCCCCCAGTACTTC
CASSARTSGSSPQYF
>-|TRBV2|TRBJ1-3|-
TGTGCCAGCAGTGACACATACTCTGGAAACACCATATATTTT
CASSDTYSGNTIYF
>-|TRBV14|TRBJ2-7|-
TGTGCCAGCAGCCTTAACGCCTTCTACGAGCAGTACTTC
CASSLNAFYEQYF
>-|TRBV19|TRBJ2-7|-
TGTGCCAGTAGGGCGACAGCGTCAAGCTCCTACGAGCAGTACTTC
CASRATASSSYEQYF
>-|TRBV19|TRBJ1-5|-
TGTGCCCTTTTGGACCAGCCCCAGCATTTT
CALLDQPQHF
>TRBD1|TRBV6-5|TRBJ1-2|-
TGTGCCAGCAGGCGAACAGGGGGCAAGGATTATGGCTACACCTTC
CASRRTGGKDYGYTF
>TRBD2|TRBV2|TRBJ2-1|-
TGTGCCAGCAACCGACTAGCGGGAGCCTACAATGAGCAGTTCTTC
CASNRLAGAYNEQFF
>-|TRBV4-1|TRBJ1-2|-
TGCGCCAGCAGCCCATCGGGGGCGATTAACTATGGCTACACCTTC
CASSPSGAINYGYTF
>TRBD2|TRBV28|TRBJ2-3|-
TGTGCCAGCAGTTTATCAACTAGCGGGGCCACAGATACGCAGTATTTT
CASSLSTSGATDTQYF
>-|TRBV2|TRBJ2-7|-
TGTGCCAGCAAGGGGGACAACTACGAGCAGTACTTC
CASKGDNYEQYF
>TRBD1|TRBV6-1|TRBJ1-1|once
TGTGCCAGCAGTGCCGGGACAGGGGGACGGACTGAAGCTTTCTTT
CASSAGTGGRTEAFF
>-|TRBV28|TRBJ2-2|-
TGTGCCAGCAGTTTATATAGTCGTTGGCGGGAGAACACCGGGGAGCTGTTTTTT
CASSLYSRWRENTGELFF
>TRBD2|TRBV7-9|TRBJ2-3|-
TGTGCCAGCAGCTTAGGGACTAGCTTCCTGCCAGATACGCAGTATTTT
CASSLGTSFLPDTQYF
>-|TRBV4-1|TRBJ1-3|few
TGCGCCAGCAGCCAAGACGGGGTATTAGGAAACACCATATATTTT
CASSQDGVLGNTIYF
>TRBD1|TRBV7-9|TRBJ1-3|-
TGTGCCAGCAGCGTAGCGTCAGGGGGCTCTGGAAACACCATATATTTT
CASSVASGGSGNTIYF
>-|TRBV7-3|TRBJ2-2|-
TGTGCCAGCCGGGGCGCGAACACCGGGGAGCTGTTTTTT
CASRGANTGELFF